The rows below give T cell receptor beta chains drawn from one sample of a study of CD8 T cells in Susac syndrome. Each CDR3 protein gets one entry after TCRdb re-called the immunoSEQ multiplex PCR reads with MiXCR. The data show some 200,000 distinct CDR3 sequences, 91% seen once. The specimen sequenced was CD4+ T cells from PBMCs. These receptors all stem from a human donor with Susac syndrome. Each CDR3 is given with its conserved first and last residue. Fields, in order: clone size, V gene, CDR3 protein. For some rows the clone size is stated as once, few or many, or as a class when expanded; others skip it.

clone_size: .; v_call: TRBV20-1; cdr3_aa: CSARGLNRDYGYTF
clone_size: once; v_call: TRBV9; cdr3_aa: CASSVGGQRSYNEQFF
clone_size: .; v_call: TRBV2; cdr3_aa: CASTGRRAGELFF
clone_size: .; v_call: TRBV9; cdr3_aa: CASSVAPSGRAYEQYF
clone_size: .; v_call: TRBV14; cdr3_aa: CASSQESDSGEQFF
clone_size: .; v_call: TRBV19; cdr3_aa: CASSMGLAGSETQYF
clone_size: .; v_call: TRBV6-1; cdr3_aa: CASKEYTEAFF
clone_size: .; v_call: TRBV25-1; cdr3_aa: CASSPHGGPRNTEAFF
clone_size: once; v_call: TRBV7-2; cdr3_aa: CASSLNPWGGQETQYF
clone_size: .; v_call: TRBV19; cdr3_aa: CASSIRQGRTGELFF
clone_size: .; v_call: TRBV3-1; cdr3_aa: CASSQDRVAETQYF
clone_size: .; v_call: TRBV27; cdr3_aa: CASSFKRVMNTEAFF
clone_size: .; v_call: TRBV27; cdr3_aa: CASSLSMVAPYEQYF
clone_size: .; v_call: TRBV19; cdr3_aa: CASSPLSGWTEAFF
clone_size: .; v_call: TRBV9; cdr3_aa: CASSSGTGARTEAFF
clone_size: .; v_call: TRBV7-2; cdr3_aa: CASSQDRGRNIQYF
clone_size: .; v_call: TRBV3-1; cdr3_aa: CASSPTGGTETQYF
clone_size: .; v_call: TRBV6-5; cdr3_aa: CASSLPLTGSGTGELFF
clone_size: .; v_call: TRBV20-1; cdr3_aa: CSARLAGGGEQFF
clone_size: once; v_call: TRBV19; cdr3_aa: CASRMTSSSYEQYF
clone_size: .; v_call: TRBV20-1; cdr3_aa: CSARDRGGVDTQYF